This TCR beta chain was retrieved from a study of early T cells in non-severe SARS-CoV-2 infection. Across the whole study: Bulk RNA from unsorted whole blood was sequenced; chains were unpaired.

This clonotype appeared many times. V was clipped by 7 bases and J by 4 bases, with 19 bases between them. Germline lookup yields CDR1 SQVTM and CDR2 ANQGSEA. This CDR3 is built from 14 residues. Each CDR3 protein is one row after TCRdb ran MiXCR on the 5' RACE reads. The sample holds 90,000 to 120,000 distinct CDR3 sequences; about 12% are singletons and the top ten take less than 3.5%. The sequenced sample consisted of whole blood. The sequence was collected from an adult who was a healthcare worker with PCR-confirmed SARS-CoV-2 infection or an uninfected control (not recorded which). The J gene is TRBJ1-1, the V gene TRBV29-1; a possible D gene is TRBD1 (6 bases). The CDR3 coding sequence is TGCAGCGCTCCCGGGGCCGGAGGGGGCACTGAAGCTTTCTTT. Encoded protein: CSAPGAGGGTEAFF.